This TCR beta chain was captured in a study of OX40 agonist ivuxolimab in advanced cancers. On the study more broadly: Ivuxolimab was administered intravenously to patients at 0.01 to 10 mg/kg every 2 weeks. Partial responses were achieved by three patients, one with hepatocellular carcinoma and two with cutaneous melanoma.

The germline V and J ends were trimmed by 5 bases and 11 bases, with 19 bases remaining between them. Germline assignment: CDR1 SNHLY and CDR2 FYNNEI. The CDR3 totals 15 residues. Sequenced by immunoSEQ multiplex PCR; TCRdb stores in-frame clones only, minus some. Seen here are approximately 61,000 clones, approximately 91% observed once, and the top ten hold 15% to 20%. The chain carries TRBV2 and TRBJ1-6; no definite D call. This specimen was CD4+ or CD8+ T cells sorted from blood, taken in a trial of the OX40 agonist ivuxolimab. This receptor was taken from an adult with an advanced solid tumor such as melanoma, head and neck, liver or kidney cancer. The CDR3 DNA reads TGTGCCAGCAGTCACGACGGCGCATCGACAACACCCCTCCACTTT. It codes for CASSHDGASTTPLHF.